The TCR beta chain under discussion was sequenced for a study of shared clonotypes between healthy human individuals. The V and J ends lost 7 bases and 6 bases, in that order; junction bases with no gene match: 8. The CDR3 spans 13 residues. The germline V gene has CDR1 SQVTM and CDR2 ANQGSEA. Replicate PCRs run on sorted subsets employed roughly 190 ng DNA, some 33,000 T cell genomes. Clones were read by immunoSEQ multiplex PCR, and TCRdb kept only the in-frame ones, dropping some. The sample records about 2.4 million clones, 93% being singletons. The gene calls are TRBV29-1 and TRBJ2-7; 11 bases map to TRBD1. The sequencing input was naive CD4+ T cells from PBMCs. Subset here: CD45RA+ positively selected. The TCR sequence derives from a young man in good health. Some clones in this sample may be carry-over from other donors' samples. The CDR3 nucleotides are TGCAGCGCCAAAAGGACAGGGGGCTTCGAGCAGTACTTC. Translation gives CSAKRTGGFEQYF.